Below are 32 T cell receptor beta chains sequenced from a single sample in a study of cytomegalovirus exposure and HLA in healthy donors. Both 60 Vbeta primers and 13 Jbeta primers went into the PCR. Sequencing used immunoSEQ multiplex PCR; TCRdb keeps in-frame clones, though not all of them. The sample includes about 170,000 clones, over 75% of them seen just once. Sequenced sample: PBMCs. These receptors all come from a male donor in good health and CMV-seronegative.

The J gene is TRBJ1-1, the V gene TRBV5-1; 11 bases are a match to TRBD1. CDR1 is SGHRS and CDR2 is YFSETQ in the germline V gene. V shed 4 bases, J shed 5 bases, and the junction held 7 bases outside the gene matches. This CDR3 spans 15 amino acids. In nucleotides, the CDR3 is TGCGCCAGCAGCGGAGGACAGGGGGCAAGGACTGAAGCTTTCTTT. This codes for CASSGGQGARTEAFF.

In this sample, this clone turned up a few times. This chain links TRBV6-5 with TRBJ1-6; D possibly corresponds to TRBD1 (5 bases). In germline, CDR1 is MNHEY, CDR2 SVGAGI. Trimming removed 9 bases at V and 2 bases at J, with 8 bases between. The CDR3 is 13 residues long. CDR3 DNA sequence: TGTGCCAGTTCGACAGCCTATAATTCACCCCTCCACTTT. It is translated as CASSTAYNSPLHF.

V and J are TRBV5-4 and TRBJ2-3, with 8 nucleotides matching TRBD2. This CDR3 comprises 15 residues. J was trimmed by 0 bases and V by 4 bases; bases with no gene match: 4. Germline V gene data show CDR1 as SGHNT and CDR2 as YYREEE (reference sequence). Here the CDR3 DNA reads TGTGCCAGCAGCCCCCGGGGGGGGAGCACAGATACGCAGTATTTT. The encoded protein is CASSPRGGSTDTQYF.

The CDR3 sequence is CASSDRVPNEQFF. The CDR3 DNA is TGTGCCAGCAGTGACAGGGTGCCCAATGAGCAGTTCTTC. The chain links TRBV2 to TRBJ2-1, with a weak D call TRBD1 (5 bases). Between the trimmed V and J ends, which lost 3 bases and 6 bases, there was a span of 9 bases. Germline assignment: CDR1 SNHLY and CDR2 FYNNEI. The CDR3 is 13 residues long.

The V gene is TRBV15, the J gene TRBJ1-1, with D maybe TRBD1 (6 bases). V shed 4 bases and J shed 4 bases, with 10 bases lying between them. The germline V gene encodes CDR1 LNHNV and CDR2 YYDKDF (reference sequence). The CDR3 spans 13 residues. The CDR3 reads CATSKGGFTEAFF. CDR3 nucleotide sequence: TGTGCCACCAGCAAAGGGGGATTCACTGAAGCTTTCTTT.

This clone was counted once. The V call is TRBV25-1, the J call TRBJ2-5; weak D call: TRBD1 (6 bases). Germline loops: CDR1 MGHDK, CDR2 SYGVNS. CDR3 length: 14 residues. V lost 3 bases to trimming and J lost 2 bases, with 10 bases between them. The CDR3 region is CASSDSQGQETQYF. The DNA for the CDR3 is TGTGCCAGCAGTGACAGCCAGGGGCAAGAGACCCAGTACTTC.

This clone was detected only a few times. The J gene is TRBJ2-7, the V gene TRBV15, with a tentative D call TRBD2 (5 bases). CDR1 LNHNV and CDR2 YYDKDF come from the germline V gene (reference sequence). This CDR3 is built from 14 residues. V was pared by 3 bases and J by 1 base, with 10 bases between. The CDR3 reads CATSRETNSYEQYF. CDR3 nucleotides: TGTGCCACCAGCAGGGAGACTAATTCCTACGAGCAGTACTTC.

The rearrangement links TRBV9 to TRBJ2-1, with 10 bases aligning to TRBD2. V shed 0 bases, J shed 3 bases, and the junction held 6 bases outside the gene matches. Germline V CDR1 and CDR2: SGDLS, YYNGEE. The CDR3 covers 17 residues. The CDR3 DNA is TGTGCCAGCAGCGTAGACTTAGCGGGGGGATTCTACAATGAGCAGTTCTTC. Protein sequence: CASSVDLAGGFYNEQFF.

The CDR3 spells CASIGQGAEKLFF. CDR3 nucleotide sequence: TGTGCCAGCATCGGACAGGGGGCTGAAAAACTGTTTTTT. The chain is built from TRBV2 and TRBJ1-4, with TRBD1 matching over 11 bases. The CDR3 runs 13 residues. The J segment lost 7 bases and the V segment lost 7 bases, leaving 2 bases of the junction unmatched. In germline, CDR1 is SNHLY, CDR2 FYNNEI.

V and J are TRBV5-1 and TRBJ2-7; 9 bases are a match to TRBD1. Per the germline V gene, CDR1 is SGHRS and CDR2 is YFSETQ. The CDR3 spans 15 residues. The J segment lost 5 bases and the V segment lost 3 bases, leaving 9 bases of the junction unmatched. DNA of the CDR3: TGCGCCAGCAGCTATAACACAGGGGGCCAAAACGAGCAGTACTTC. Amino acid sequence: CASSYNTGGQNEQYF.

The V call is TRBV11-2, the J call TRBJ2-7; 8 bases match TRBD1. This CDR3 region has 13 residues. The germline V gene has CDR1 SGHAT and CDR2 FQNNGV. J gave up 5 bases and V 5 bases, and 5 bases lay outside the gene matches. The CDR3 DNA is TGTGCCAGCAGCCGAGGACAGGGCAACGAGCAGTACTTC. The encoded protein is CASSRGQGNEQYF.

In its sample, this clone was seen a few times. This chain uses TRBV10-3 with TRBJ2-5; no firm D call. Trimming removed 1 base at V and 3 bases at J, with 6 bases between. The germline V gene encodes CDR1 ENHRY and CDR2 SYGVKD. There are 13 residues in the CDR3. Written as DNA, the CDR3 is TGTGCCATCAGTGAGTACCAGAAAGAGACCCAGTACTTC. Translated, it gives CAISEYQKETQYF.

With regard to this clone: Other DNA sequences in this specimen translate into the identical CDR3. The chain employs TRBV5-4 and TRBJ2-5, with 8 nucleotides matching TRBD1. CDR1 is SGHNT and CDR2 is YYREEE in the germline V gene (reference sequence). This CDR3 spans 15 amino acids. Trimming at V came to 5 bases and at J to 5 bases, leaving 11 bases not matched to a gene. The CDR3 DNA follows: TGTGCCAGCAGGCGAACAGGGGGTCGGGGGGAGACCCAGTACTTC. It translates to CASRRTGGRGETQYF.

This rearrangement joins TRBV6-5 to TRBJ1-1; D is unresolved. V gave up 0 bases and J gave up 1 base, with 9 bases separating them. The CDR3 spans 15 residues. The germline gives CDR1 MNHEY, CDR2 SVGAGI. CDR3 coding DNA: TGTGCCAGCAGTTACTCGAGCCCGAGGAACACTGAAGCTTTCTTT. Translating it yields CASSYSSPRNTEAFF.

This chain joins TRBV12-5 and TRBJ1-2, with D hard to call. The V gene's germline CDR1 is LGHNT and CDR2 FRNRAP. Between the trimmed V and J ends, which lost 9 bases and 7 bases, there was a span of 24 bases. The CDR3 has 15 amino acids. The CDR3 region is CASRVGGVPARGYTF. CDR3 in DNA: TGTGCTAGCAGAGTGGGAGGTGTCCCGGCTCGTGGCTACACCTTC.

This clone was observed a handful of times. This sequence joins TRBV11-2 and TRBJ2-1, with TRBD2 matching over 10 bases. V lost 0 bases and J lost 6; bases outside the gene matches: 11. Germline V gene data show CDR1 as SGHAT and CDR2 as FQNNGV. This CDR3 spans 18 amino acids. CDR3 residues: CASSLDLKWVAGGNEQFF. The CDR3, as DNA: TGTGCCAGCAGCTTAGATCTTAAGTGGGTAGCGGGGGGCAATGAGCAGTTCTTC.

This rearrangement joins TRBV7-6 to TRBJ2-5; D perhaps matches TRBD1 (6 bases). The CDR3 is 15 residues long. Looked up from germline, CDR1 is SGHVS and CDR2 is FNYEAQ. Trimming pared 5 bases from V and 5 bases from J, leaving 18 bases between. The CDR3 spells CASSLLGQRGETQYF. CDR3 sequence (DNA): TGTGCCAGCAGCCTCCTCGGACAGAGGGGGGAGACCCAGTACTTC.

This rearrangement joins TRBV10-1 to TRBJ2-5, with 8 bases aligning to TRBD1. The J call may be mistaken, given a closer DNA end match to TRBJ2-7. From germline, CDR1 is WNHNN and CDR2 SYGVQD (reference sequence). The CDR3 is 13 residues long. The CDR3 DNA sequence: TGCGCCAGCAGTGTAGGGACAGGCTACGAGCAGTACTTC. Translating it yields CASSVGTGYEQYF.

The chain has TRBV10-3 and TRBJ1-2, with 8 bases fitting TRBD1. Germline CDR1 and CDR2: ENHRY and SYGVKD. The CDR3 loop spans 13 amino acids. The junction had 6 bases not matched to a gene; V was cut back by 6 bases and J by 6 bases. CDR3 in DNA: TGTGCCATCAGCTGGAGGACAGGGAATGGCTACACCTTC. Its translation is CAISWRTGNGYTF.

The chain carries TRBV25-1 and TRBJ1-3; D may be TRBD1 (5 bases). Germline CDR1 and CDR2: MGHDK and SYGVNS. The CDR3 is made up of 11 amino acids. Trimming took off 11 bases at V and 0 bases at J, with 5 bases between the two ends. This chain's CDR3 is CAGASGNTIYF. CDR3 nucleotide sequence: TGTGCCGGGGCCTCTGGAAACACCATATATTTT.

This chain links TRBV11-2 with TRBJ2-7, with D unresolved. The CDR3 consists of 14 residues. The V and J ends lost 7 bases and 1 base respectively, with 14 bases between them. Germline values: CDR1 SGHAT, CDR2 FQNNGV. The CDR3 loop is CASNKLRQSYEQYF. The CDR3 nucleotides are TGTGCCAGCAACAAACTACGTCAATCCTACGAGCAGTACTTC.

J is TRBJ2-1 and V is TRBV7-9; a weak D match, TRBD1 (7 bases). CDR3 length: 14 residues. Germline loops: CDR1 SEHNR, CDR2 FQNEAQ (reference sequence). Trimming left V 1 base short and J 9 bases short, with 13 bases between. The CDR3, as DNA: TGTGCCAGCAGCTTAGGGGGTCAGGGGGGTGAGCAGTTCTTC. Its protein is CASSLGGQGGEQFF.

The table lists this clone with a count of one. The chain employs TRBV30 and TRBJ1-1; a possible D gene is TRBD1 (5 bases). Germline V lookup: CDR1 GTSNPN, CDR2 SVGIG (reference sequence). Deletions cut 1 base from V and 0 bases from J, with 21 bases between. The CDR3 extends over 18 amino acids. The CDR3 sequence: CAWSAHWRDPTLNTEAFF. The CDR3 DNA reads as TGTGCCTGGAGTGCTCACTGGCGGGACCCTACTTTGAACACTGAAGCTTTCTTT.

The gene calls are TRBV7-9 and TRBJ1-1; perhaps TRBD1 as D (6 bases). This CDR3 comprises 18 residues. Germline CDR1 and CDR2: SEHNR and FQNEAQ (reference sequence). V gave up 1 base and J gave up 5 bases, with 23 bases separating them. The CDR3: CASSLGSGGDLRRTEAFF. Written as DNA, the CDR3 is TGTGCCAGCAGCTTAGGCAGCGGGGGCGACCTCAGGAGGACTGAAGCTTTCTTT.

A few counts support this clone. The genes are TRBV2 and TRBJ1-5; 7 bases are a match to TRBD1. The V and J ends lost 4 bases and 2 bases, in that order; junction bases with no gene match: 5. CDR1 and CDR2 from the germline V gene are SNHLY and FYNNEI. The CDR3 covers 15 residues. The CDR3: CASSADRDGNQPQHF. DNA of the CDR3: TGTGCCAGCAGTGCAGACAGGGACGGCAATCAGCCCCAGCATTTT.

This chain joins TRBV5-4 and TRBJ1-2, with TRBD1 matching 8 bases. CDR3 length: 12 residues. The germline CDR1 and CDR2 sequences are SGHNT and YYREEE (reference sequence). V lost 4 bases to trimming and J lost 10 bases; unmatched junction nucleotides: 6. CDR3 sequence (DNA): TGTGCCAGCAGCGAGAGACAGGGGTTCTACACCTTC. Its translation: CASSERQGFYTF. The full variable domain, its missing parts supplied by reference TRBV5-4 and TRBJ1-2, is ETGVTQSPTHLIKTRGQQVTLRCSSQSGHNTVSWYQQALGQGPQFIFQYYREEENGRGNFPPRFSGLQFPNYSSELNVNALELDDSALYLCASSERQGFYTFGSGTRLTVV.

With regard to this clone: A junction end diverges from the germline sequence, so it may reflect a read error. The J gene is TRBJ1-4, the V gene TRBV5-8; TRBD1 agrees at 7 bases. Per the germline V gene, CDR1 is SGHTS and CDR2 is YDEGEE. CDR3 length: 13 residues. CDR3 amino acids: CASSTDPGQREIF. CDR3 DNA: TGTGCCAGCAGCACGGACCCGGGACAGCGCGAAATTTTT.

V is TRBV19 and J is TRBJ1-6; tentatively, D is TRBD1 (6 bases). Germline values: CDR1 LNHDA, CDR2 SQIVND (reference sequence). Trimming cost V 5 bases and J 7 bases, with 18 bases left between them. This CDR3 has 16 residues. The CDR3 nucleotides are TGTGCCAGTAGTTTCACACAGGGCCGACGGAATTCACCCCTCCACTTT. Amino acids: CASSFTQGRRNSPLHF.

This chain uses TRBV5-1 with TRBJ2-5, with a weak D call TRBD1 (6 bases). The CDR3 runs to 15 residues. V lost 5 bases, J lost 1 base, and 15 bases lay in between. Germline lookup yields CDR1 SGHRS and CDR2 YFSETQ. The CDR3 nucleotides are TGCGCCAGCAGAAAACCGGGACACCCCCAAGAGACCCAGTACTTC. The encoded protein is CASRKPGHPQETQYF. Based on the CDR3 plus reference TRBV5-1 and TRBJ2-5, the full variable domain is KAGVTQTPRYLIKTRGQQVTLSCSPISGHRSVSWYQQTPGQGLQFLFEYFSETQRNKGNFPGRFSGRQFSNSRSEMNVSTLELGDSALYLCASRKPGHPQETQYFGPGTRLLVL.

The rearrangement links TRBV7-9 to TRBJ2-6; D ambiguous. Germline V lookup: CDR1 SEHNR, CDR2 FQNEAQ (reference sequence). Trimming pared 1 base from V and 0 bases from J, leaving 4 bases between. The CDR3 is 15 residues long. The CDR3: CASSLGASGANVLTF. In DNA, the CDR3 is TGTGCCAGCAGCTTAGGAGCCTCTGGGGCCAACGTCCTGACTTTC.

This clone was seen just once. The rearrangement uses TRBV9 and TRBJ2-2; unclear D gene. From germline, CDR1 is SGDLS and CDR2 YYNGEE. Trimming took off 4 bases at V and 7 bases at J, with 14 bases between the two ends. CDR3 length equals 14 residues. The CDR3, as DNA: TGTGCCAGCAGCTCCCGCTCCGGCGGCGGGGAGCTGTTTTTT. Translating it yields CASSSRSGGGELFF.

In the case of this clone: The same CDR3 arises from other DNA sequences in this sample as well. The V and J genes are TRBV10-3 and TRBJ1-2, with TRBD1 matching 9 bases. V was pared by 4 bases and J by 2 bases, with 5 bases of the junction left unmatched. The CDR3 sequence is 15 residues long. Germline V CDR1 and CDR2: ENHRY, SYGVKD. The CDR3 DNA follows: TGTGCCATCAGTGGATATGGACAGGGGAACTATGGCTACACCTTC. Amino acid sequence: CAISGYGQGNYGYTF.